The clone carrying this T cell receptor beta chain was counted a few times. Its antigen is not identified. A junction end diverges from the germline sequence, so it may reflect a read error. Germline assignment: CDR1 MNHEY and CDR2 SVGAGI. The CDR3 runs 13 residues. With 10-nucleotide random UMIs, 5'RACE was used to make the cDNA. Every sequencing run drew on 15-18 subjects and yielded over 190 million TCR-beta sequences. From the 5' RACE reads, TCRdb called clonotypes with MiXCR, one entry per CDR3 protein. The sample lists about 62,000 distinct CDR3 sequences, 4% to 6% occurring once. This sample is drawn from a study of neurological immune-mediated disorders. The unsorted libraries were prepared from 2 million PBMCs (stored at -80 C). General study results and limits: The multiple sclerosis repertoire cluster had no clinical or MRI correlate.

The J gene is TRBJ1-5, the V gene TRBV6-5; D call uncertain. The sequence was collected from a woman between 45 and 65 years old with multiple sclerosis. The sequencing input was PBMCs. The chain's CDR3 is CASSSGMDQPQNF. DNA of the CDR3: TGTGCCAGCAGTAGTGGGATGGATCAGCCCCAGAATTTT.